The following is a T cell receptor beta chain sequence with its context. In the naive CD8 group, cells lacked CD45RO and were positively selected for CCR7, so terminally differentiated effector memory CD45RA+ cells were left out. This specimen belongs to a study of shared clonotypes between healthy human individuals. Libraries were prepared by immunoSEQ multiplex PCR; TCRdb keeps only in-frame clonotypes and omits some of them. The data show about 610,000 clones, with approximately 96% seen just once and more than 0.085% held by the top ten. The germline gives CDR1 SGHDN, CDR2 FVKESK. Trimming stripped 4 bases from V and 3 bases from J, with 16 bases between. This CDR3 comprises 16 residues.

This sequence joins TRBV14 and TRBJ2-1, with D perhaps matching TRBD2 (7 bases). The specimen sequenced was naive CD8+ T cells sorted from blood. The TCR originated in a woman aged 25-40 years in good health. The CDR3 reads CASSRTEGEGYNEQFF. The CDR3 DNA sequence: TGTGCCAGCAGCCGTACTGAGGGGGAGGGCTACAATGAGCAGTTCTTC.